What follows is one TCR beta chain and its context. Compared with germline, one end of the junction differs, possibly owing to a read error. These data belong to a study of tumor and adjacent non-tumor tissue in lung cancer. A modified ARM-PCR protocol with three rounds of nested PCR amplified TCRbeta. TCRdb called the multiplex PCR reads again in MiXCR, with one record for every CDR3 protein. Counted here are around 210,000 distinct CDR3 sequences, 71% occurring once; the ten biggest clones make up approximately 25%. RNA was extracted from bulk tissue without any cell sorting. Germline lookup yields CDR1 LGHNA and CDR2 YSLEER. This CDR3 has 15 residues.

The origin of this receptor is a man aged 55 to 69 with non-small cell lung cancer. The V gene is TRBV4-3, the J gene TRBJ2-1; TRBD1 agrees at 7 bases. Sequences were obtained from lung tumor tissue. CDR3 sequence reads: CASSQGQGHSNERFF. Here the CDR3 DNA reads TGCGCCAGCAGCCAAGGACAGGGTCACTCCAATGAGCGGTTCTTC.